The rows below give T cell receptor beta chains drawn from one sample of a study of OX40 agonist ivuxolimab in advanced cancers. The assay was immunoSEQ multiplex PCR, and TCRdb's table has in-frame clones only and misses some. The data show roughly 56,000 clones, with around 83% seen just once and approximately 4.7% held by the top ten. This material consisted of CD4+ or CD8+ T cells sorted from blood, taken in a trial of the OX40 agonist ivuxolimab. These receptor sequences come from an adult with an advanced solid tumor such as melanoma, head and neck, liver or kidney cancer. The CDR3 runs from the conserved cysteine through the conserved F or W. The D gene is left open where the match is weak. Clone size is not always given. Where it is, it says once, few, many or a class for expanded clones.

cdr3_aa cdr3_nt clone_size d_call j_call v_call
CATSRDWYEQFF TGTGCCACCAGCAGAGATTGGTACGAGCAGTTCTTC . . TRBJ2-1 TRBV15
CASSPRLAGDNEQFF TGTGCCAGCAGCCCCCGGCTAGCGGGAGACAATGAGCAGTTCTTC once TRBD2 TRBJ2-1 TRBV7-9
CASSESLTDTQYF TGCGCCAGCAGTGAGTCCCTCACAGATACGCAGTATTTT once . TRBJ2-3 TRBV10-2
CASSPIPGSGIYDEQFF TGTGCCAGCAGCCCCATCCCGGGTAGCGGGATTTACGATGAGCAGTTCTTC once TRBD2 TRBJ2-1 TRBV13
CASSPQSNQPQHF TGTGCCAGCAGCCCTCAATCGAATCAGCCCCAGCATTTT . . TRBJ1-5 TRBV7-9
CASRILAGTDTQYF TGTGCCAGCAGAATCCTAGCGGGCACAGATACGCAGTATTTT . TRBD2 TRBJ2-3 TRBV7-2
CASSQITSGSFEQYF TGCGCCAGCAGCCAAATAACTAGCGGGAGTTTCGAGCAGTACTTC . TRBD2 TRBJ2-7 TRBV4-1
CASSLGTVVTGELFF TGTGCCAGCAGCTTAGGGACGGTGGTCACCGGGGAGCTGTTTTTT once . TRBJ2-2 TRBV5-6
CASTPWGQGIDEAFF TGTGCCAGCACCCCCTGGGGGCAGGGAATTGATGAAGCTTTCTTT . . TRBJ1-1 TRBV28
CASSQTSPIEPLHF TGTGCCAGCAGCCAGACAAGTCCGATTGAACCCCTCCACTTT . . TRBJ1-6 TRBV6-1
CASSQEHRGARGYTF TGCGCCAGCAGCCAGGAGCACAGGGGAGCGAGAGGCTACACCTTC . TRBD1 TRBJ1-2 TRBV4-3
CASSQRRGFTDTQYF TGTGCCAGCAGCCAAAGAAGGGGTTTCACAGATACGCAGTATTTT . . TRBJ2-3 TRBV4-2
CASSISRQVGEKLFF TGTGCCAGTAGTATAAGTCGGCAGGTCGGAGAAAAACTGTTTTTT . . TRBJ1-4 TRBV19
CAWSVQGPYGYTF TGTGCCTGGAGTGTACAGGGACCCTATGGCTACACCTTC . . TRBJ1-2 TRBV30
CATSIIQGALSNQPQHF TGTGCCACCAGCATAATACAGGGGGCGTTGAGCAATCAGCCCCAGCATTTT . TRBD1 TRBJ1-5 TRBV15
CAGRDRFYEQYF TGTGCCGGCCGGGACAGGTTCTACGAGCAGTACTTC . TRBD1 TRBJ2-7 TRBV19
CASSQDGGLASSYNEQFF TGTGCCAGCAGCCAAGATGGGGGACTAGCGAGCTCCTACAATGAGCAGTTCTTC once TRBD2 TRBJ2-1 TRBV4-2
CASSTGTTKLRQYF TGTGCCAGTAGTACCGGGACTACCAAACTAAGGCAGTACTTC . TRBD2 TRBJ2-5 TRBV19
CASSKLGLGDFTDTQYF TGTGCCAGCAGTAAACTCGGACTCGGCGACTTCACAGATACGCAGTATTTT . . TRBJ2-3 TRBV28
CASSSSTSYEQYF . . . TRBJ2-7 TRBV27
CASSQVLISYEQYF TGCGCCAGCAGCCAAGTTCTGATTTCCTACGAGCAGTACTTC once . TRBJ2-7 TRBV4-1
CASSKETNLYEQFF TGTGCCAGCAGCAAAGAGACTAACCTTTATGAGCAGTTCTTC . . TRBJ2-1 TRBV21-1
CASSLAQAAYEQYF TGCGCCAGCAGCTTGGCCCAGGCCGCCTACGAGCAGTACTTC once . TRBJ2-7 TRBV5-1
CASSFRGHTGELFF TGTGCCAGCAGTTTCCGAGGGCACACCGGGGAGCTGTTTTTT . . TRBJ2-2 TRBV27
CASGSAGRSDTQYF TGTGCCAGTGGGAGTGCAGGTCGGTCAGATACGCAGTATTTT . . TRBJ2-3 TRBV19
CAWSVLGTPYYEQYF TGTGCCTGGAGTGTACTGGGGACCCCCTATTACGAGCAGTACTTC . . TRBJ2-7 TRBV30
CASRPSGTYEQYF TGTGCCAGCAGACCCTCTGGGACCTACGAGCAGTACTTC . . TRBJ2-7 TRBV27
CAWSIKMFRGTYEQYF TGTGCCTGGAGCATAAAGATGTTCAGGGGGACCTACGAGCAGTACTTC once TRBD1 TRBJ2-7 TRBV30
CASSLVATGDGHYEQYF TGTGCCAGCAGCTTAGTCGCGACAGGGGACGGACACTACGAGCAGTACTTC once TRBD1 TRBJ2-7 TRBV7-9
CASSEGQFTYEQYF TGTGCCAGCAGTGAGGGACAATTCACCTACGAGCAGTACTTC . . TRBJ2-7 TRBV6-1
CASSIGQGSYETQYF TGTGCCAGCAGCATAGGACAGGGTTCGTATGAGACCCAGTACTTC . TRBD1 TRBJ2-5 TRBV7-8
CASSQDPPGTKQNEQFF TGCGCCAGCAGCCAAGACCCCCCCGGGACAAAACAAAATGAGCAGTTCTTC . . TRBJ2-1 TRBV4-3
CASSARTPFIPGELFF TGTGCCAGCAGCGCCCGGACACCATTCATACCCGGGGAGCTGTTTTTT . . TRBJ2-2 TRBV9
CASSLRQGWAGELFF TGTGCCAGCAGTTTAAGACAGGGGTGGGCCGGGGAGCTGTTTTTT . TRBD1 TRBJ2-2 TRBV28
CASSQGLARSYEQYF TGCGCCAGCAGCCAAGGACTAGCGAGATCCTACGAGCAGTACTTC . TRBD2 TRBJ2-7 TRBV4-1
CASSPRLLAGADTDTQYF TGTGCCAGCAGCCCTAGGTTACTAGCGGGAGCCGACACAGATACGCAGTATTTT . TRBD2 TRBJ2-3 TRBV7-9
CASTGQENTEAFF TGTGCCAGCACTGGACAGGAGAACACTGAAGCTTTCTTT once TRBD1 TRBJ1-1 TRBV28
CASSLGPGEAYEQYF TGTGCCAGCAGCTTGGGGCCAGGGGAGGCCTACGAGCAGTACTTC . . TRBJ2-7 TRBV5-4
CASSPLTGADYYGYTF TGTGCCAGCAGTCCCCTCACAGGGGCAGATTACTATGGCTACACCTTC once TRBD1 TRBJ1-2 TRBV28
CAWSVGGGGTF TGTGCCTGGAGTGTAGGCGGCGGTGGGACCTTC . . TRBJ1-2 TRBV30